This record concerns one T cell receptor beta chain sequence. Antigen unknown. One end of the junction does not line up with germline, which may come from a read error. The source of the sample is a study of cytomegalovirus exposure and HLA in healthy donors. Study-wide results and limits: Common viral pathogens seemed, in a later analysis, to connect with several of the most significant clusters. It was in a later analysis that TCR association rates were seen to vary by HLA locus, highest for DRB1 and lowest for HLA-C. Later on, an analysis tied roughly 17,000 TCR beta sequences to HLA alleles at 0.05 false discovery rate.

This CDR3 contains 11 residues. Germline CDR1 and CDR2: MNHNY and SVGAGI (reference sequence). 13 Jbeta primers and 60 Vbeta primers were used for the PCR. Profiling relied on immunoSEQ multiplex PCR, and the TCRdb table lists in-frame clones only, not all of them. There are approximately 140,000 clones in the sample; around 85% occur only once, and more than 1.5% lies in the top ten. The source material was PBMCs. The chain combines TRBV6-6 with TRBJ1-2; 9 nucleotides match TRBD1. The receptor comes from a boy under 18 in good health and CMV-seronegative. CDR3 sequence: CASSPRDRVIF. The CDR3, as DNA: TGTGCCAGCAGTCCCCGGGACAGGGTAATCTTC.